What follows is one TCR beta chain and its context. What it binds is not known. Germline CDR1 reads SGHVS; CDR2 reads FQNEAQ. J lost 4 bases, V lost 5 bases, and 9 bases had no gene match. This CDR3 is 17 amino acids long. One entry per CDR3 protein, called by TCRdb with MiXCR from the reads. The data show 250,000 to 300,000 distinct CDR3 sequences, 15% to 20% seen once. This entry is derived from a study of T cell repertoires in cytomegalovirus infection. Study at large: Matching HLA type, along with CMV infection, was indicated by public TCR beta signatures.

Whole-study findings and limits: Cumulative frequency of public TCR beta families picked out carriers of CMV plus the relevant HLA.

Input material: CD8+ T cells from PBMCs. This TCR was sampled from a human donor in good health (CMV status not recorded). Some clones in this sample may be carry-over from other donors' samples. The V gene is TRBV7-8, the J gene TRBJ2-7; 15 nucleotides align to TRBD2. The CDR3 loop is CASSPLSGTSGGYEQYF. The CDR3 coding sequence is TGTGCCAGCAGCCCGCTATCCGGGACTAGCGGGGGGTACGAGCAGTACTTC.